A single TCR beta chain is shown here with its context. Its antigen is still unknown. This entry is derived from a study of cytomegalovirus exposure and HLA in healthy donors. Study-level points and caveats: The dataset shows that most TCR sequences were rare, while some public TCRs occurred in many donors.

CDR3 length equals 15 residues. Trimming shortened V by 5 bases and J by 3 bases, and 14 bases separated the two germline ends. Germline-derived CDR1 and CDR2 are SGHTA and FQGNSA. 60 Vbeta and 13 Jbeta primers were used in PCR. Libraries were prepared by immunoSEQ multiplex PCR; TCRdb keeps only in-frame clonotypes and omits some of them. The sample has around 70,000 clones. This receptor was obtained from a man aged 40-49 years in good health and CMV-seronegative. The rearrangement links TRBV7-2 to TRBJ1-5; D uncertain. Sequencing was done on a sample of PBMCs. CDR3 sequence reads: CASSLTTESNQPQHF. For the CDR3, the DNA is TGTGCCAGCAGCCTCACAACAGAGTCCAATCAGCCCCAGCATTTT.